This T cell receptor beta chain was recovered during a study of Ad26.COV2.S vaccination and SARS-CoV-2 variants. Study-wide points: Vaccine and placebo recipients had similar non-spike TCR breadth.

As to this clone: Antigen: not known.

Sample treatment: some 20 received Ad26.COV2.S at low or high dose, single or two shots; roughly five received placebo; per-sample allocation not given. Sampling occurred on day 63 after the first vaccine or placebo injection. Germline loops: CDR1 MDHEN, CDR2 SYDVKM. The ends were cut back, 7 bases at V and 0 bases at J, with 12 bases in the middle. The CDR3 loop spans 14 amino acids. The assay was immunoSEQ multiplex PCR, and TCRdb's table has in-frame clones only and misses some. This table has 300,000 to 500,000 clones, less than 90% appearing once. This rearrangement joins TRBV28 to TRBJ1-1; D is perhaps TRBD1 (5 bases). The source is a person aged 18-60 years who received the Ad26.COV2.S COVID-19 vaccine or a placebo. This specimen consisted of peripheral blood, obtained in a trial of Ad26.COV2.S vaccine versus placebo. The CDR3: CASTLDSMNTEAFF. The CDR3 DNA is TGTGCCAGCACCCTAGACAGCATGAACACTGAAGCTTTCTTT.